The 26 T cell receptor beta chains below come from one sample, sequenced in a study of spatial heterogeneity in lung cancer (dated by TCRdb to the late 2010s). Overall results and qualifications from the work: The tumor nonsynonymous mutation count correlated with the number of expanded alpha and beta TCRs within the tumor.

The antigens for these receptors are not known. This specimen's time point label, per the study, means: sample taken at primary tumor resection. The library came from 5' RACE. Data came from a NextSeq 500. Using fastp trimming at Q25 and MiXCR clonotype assembly, TCRdb reanalyzed the public sequencing data and kept in-frame beta chains. Each record represents a unique CDR3 protein, reported with the most common genes and DNA among its rows. The sample table shows approximately 7,000 distinct CDR3 sequences, and approximately 3.1% are seen once. About 15% of the sample lies in the top ten. This specimen consisted of lung tumor tissue, obtained at surgery. The receptors stem from a male donor with early-stage non-small cell lung cancer.

This clonotype has a count of ten or more. Written as DNA, the CDR3 is TGCAGTACGGAGGGGGGGCTCGATATCAACGAGCAGTACTTC. Amino acids: CSTEGGLDINEQYF. The genes are TRBV20-1 and TRBJ2-7; TRBD2 might be the D (7 bases). The V gene lost 8 bases and the J gene lost 5 bases, with 22 bases spanning the gap. Germline-derived CDR1 and CDR2 are DFQATT and SNEGSKA (reference sequence). The CDR3 has 14 amino acids.

This clonotype showed up many times. The chain recombines TRBV12-3 or TRBV12-4 with TRBJ1-1, with D unclear. The CDR3 consists of 15 residues. The germline V and J ends were trimmed by 1 base and 4 bases, with 13 bases remaining between them. The CDR3 region has the DNA TGTGCCAGCAGTTTAGACGAGGATTTGGGCACTGAAGCTTTCTTT. Residues: CASSLDEDLGTEAFF.

This clonotype qualifies as medium-sized (0.01 to 0.1%). The CDR3 DNA reads TGCAGTGCTAGAGATAAAAAGGGGTATGACACTGAAGCTTTCTTT. It encodes CSARDKKGYDTEAFF. The rearrangement links TRBV20-1 to TRBJ1-1; perhaps TRBD1 as D (5 bases). Germline-derived CDR1 and CDR2 are DFQATT and SNEGSKA (reference sequence). The ends were cut back, 0 bases at V and 3 bases at J, with 14 bases in the middle. This CDR3 is 15 amino acids long.

The sample holds many counts of this clonotype. This could be a read error, since a much larger clone is one nucleotide away. The J gene is TRBJ2-5, the V gene TRBV9; the match to TRBD2 covers 9 bases. There are 15 residues in the CDR3. CDR1 SGDLS and CDR2 YYNGEE come from the germline V gene. The CDR3 DNA reads TGTGCCAGCAGCGTAGGCGGGAGGGCCCGGGAGACCCAGCACTTC. Translated, it gives CASSVGGRARETQHF.

By share, this clonotype ranks as medium-sized (0.01 to 0.1%). The chain joins TRBV12-3 or TRBV12-4 to TRBJ1-4; 7 bases map to TRBD1. CDR3 size: 13 residues. V was clipped by 5 bases and J by 10 bases; unmatched bases: 7. This chain's CDR3 is CASSPQTGRKLFF. The CDR3 DNA follows: TGTGCCAGCAGTCCCCAGACAGGGAGAAAACTGTTTTTT.

Within the sample, this clonotype is medium-sized. This sequence joins TRBV20-1 and TRBJ2-1; 9 bases agree with TRBD2. With 6 bases clipped from V and 7 bases from J, the junction kept 4 bases outside the gene matches. This CDR3 region has 12 residues. CDR1 is DFQATT, CDR2 SNEGSKA, per germline (reference sequence). The chain's CDR3 is CSAGSGSNEQFF. In nucleotides, the CDR3 is TGCAGTGCCGGTAGCGGGAGTAATGAGCAGTTCTTC.

The CDR3 DNA is TGTGCCAGCAGTTTAAACCTAGCGGGAGGATCTAATGAGCAGTTCTTC. Protein product: CASSLNLAGGSNEQFF. The chain uses TRBV27 and TRBJ2-1; 11 bases map to TRBD2. The CDR3 length is 16 residues. V gave up 2 bases and J gave up 7 bases; unmatched junction bases: 7. Germline lookup yields CDR1 MNHEY and CDR2 SMNVEV (reference sequence).

Ten or more counts support this clonotype. The chain carries TRBV2 and TRBJ2-6; D not certain. Trimming removed 4 bases at V and 2 bases at J, with 12 bases between. Germline V lookup: CDR1 SNHLY, CDR2 FYNNEI. There are 16 residues in the CDR3. CDR3 sequence reads: CASSVRFNTGANVLTF. The DNA of the CDR3 is TGTGCCAGCAGTGTTAGGTTCAACACTGGGGCCAACGTCCTGACTTTC.

This clonotype showed up many times. The chain has TRBV3-1 and TRBJ1-4; the D gene is possibly TRBD1 (5 bases). Trimming took off 5 bases at V and 8 bases at J, with 12 bases between the two ends. CDR1 is LGHDT and CDR2 is YNNKEL in the germline V gene (reference sequence). This CDR3 has 13 amino acids. This CDR3 is CASSGTAYEKLFF. CDR3 in DNA: TGTGCCAGCAGCGGGACTGCCTACGAAAAACTGTTTTTT.

In its sample, this clonotype ranks as medium-sized. The CDR3 loop reads CASTSIVAGENEQFF. The CDR3 DNA is TGTGCCAGTACCTCCATTGTAGCGGGGGAGAATGAGCAGTTCTTC. The gene calls are TRBV19 and TRBJ2-1; the match to TRBD2 covers 9 bases. After removal of 7 bases from V and 7 bases from J, the junction contained 11 bases not matched to a gene. CDR3 length: 15 amino acids. Germline CDR1 LNHDA, CDR2 SQIVND (reference sequence).

This clonotype occurred many times. This chain joins TRBV12-3 or TRBV12-4 and TRBJ2-7; no clear D gene. The CDR3 is made up of 13 amino acids. The germline V and J ends were trimmed by 2 bases and 1 base, with 6 bases remaining between them. This CDR3 is CASSLMGSYEQYF. The DNA for the CDR3 is TGTGCCAGCAGTTTAATGGGTTCCTACGAGCAGTACTTC.

This clonotype is classed as medium-sized. J is TRBJ2-1 and V is TRBV6-1, with 7 bases that match TRBD2. J gave up 7 bases and V 7 bases, and 10 bases lay outside the gene matches. The CDR3 loop spans 14 amino acids. Per the germline V gene, CDR1 is MNHNS and CDR2 is SASEGT. For the CDR3, the DNA is TGTGCCAGCAACTCCGGCGGGGGTGTGAATGAGCAGTTCTTC. It is translated as CASNSGGGVNEQFF.

Judged by abundance, this clonotype is medium-sized. The V call is TRBV7-2, the J call TRBJ2-3; D gene unclear. The germline V gene encodes CDR1 SGHTA and CDR2 FQGNSA. V lost 4 bases and J 2 bases, leaving 1 base between the germline ends. The CDR3 covers 11 residues. CDR3 protein: CASSSTDTQYF. The CDR3 coding sequence is TGTGCCAGCAGCTCCACAGATACGCAGTATTTT. The full variable domain, completed using reference TRBV7-2 and TRBJ2-3, is GAGVSQSPSNKVTEKGKDVELRCDPISGHTALYWYRQSLGQGLEFLIYFQGNSAPDKSGLPSDRFSAERTGGSVSTLTIQRTQQEDSAVYLCASSSTDTQYFGPGTRLTVL.

This clonotype showed up many times. The rearrangement joins TRBV10-3 to TRBJ1-1; 8 bases are shared with TRBD1. Germline V lookup: CDR1 ENHRY, CDR2 SYGVKD. CDR3 length: 13 amino acids. The V segment lost 11 bases and the J segment 4 bases; nucleotides outside the gene matches: 9. CDR3: CARTGQGGTEAFF. The DNA for the CDR3 is TGTGCCCGGACCGGACAGGGAGGCACTGAAGCTTTCTTT.

This clonotype was found a few times. The chain joins TRBV19 to TRBJ1-5; possible D gene TRBD1, 6 bases. In germline, CDR1 is LNHDA, CDR2 SQIVND (reference sequence). The CDR3 runs 15 residues. V was pared by 10 bases and J by 5 bases, with 21 bases between. The CDR3, as DNA: TGTGCCACCGCGTTTATCCCGGGGGGCTATCAGCCCCAGCATTTT. This gives the protein CATAFIPGGYQPQHF. Using reference TRBV19 and TRBJ1-5 for the parts outside the CDR3, the full variable domain is DGGITQSPKYLFRKEGQNVTLSCEQNLNHDAMYWYRQDPGQGLRLIYYSQIVNDFQKGDIAEGYSVSREKKESFPLTVTSAQKNPTAFYLCATAFIPGGYQPQHFGDGTRLSIL.

The rearrangement links TRBV6-6 to TRBJ2-1; 11 nucleotides line up with TRBD2. Trimming took 5 bases from V and 5 from J; bases not matched to a gene: 14. Germline V gene sequence: CDR1 MNHNY, CDR2 SVGAGI (reference sequence). The CDR3 extends over 18 amino acids. CDR3 loop: CASSLGRAGSGRDNEQFF. Written as DNA, the CDR3 is TGTGCCAGCAGTCTGGGGAGGGCGGGTAGCGGGAGGGACAATGAGCAGTTCTTC.

The table lists this clonotype with many counts. The DNA for the CDR3 is TGTGCCACCGGGTTAGCGGGGTCAAACGACCATGAGCAGTTCTTC. This encodes CATGLAGSNDHEQFF. The chain combines TRBV24-1 with TRBJ2-1, with 8 bases lining up with TRBD2. Germline loops: CDR1 KGHDR, CDR2 SFDVKD. The CDR3 sequence is 15 residues long. V gave up 9 bases and J gave up 8 bases; unmatched junction bases: 14.

This clonotype was observed at least ten times. The rearrangement links TRBV20-1 to TRBJ2-5, with 7 bases that match TRBD2. V lost 2 bases, J lost 3 bases, and 9 bases stayed unmatched. CDR1 is DFQATT and CDR2 is SNEGSKA in the germline V gene (reference sequence). The CDR3 loop spans 15 amino acids. CDR3 nucleotide sequence: TGCAGTGCTAGACCGTTCGGGGCGGGGGAAGAGACCCAGTACTTC. This codes for CSARPFGAGEETQYF.

In its sample, this clonotype ranks as medium-sized. The genes are TRBV4-1 and TRBJ1-2, with a possible D match to TRBD1 (6 bases). The V end lost 0 bases, the J end lost 6 bases, and 14 bases lay between the germline ends. From germline, CDR1 is MGHRA and CDR2 YSYEKL. CDR3 length: 15 amino acids. The CDR3 nucleotides read TGCGCCAGCAGCCAAGACTACAGGGAAAGTAATGGCTACACCTTC. Translated, it gives CASSQDYRESNGYTF.

This clonotype came up a few times. Just one base apart from a much larger clone, this may be a read error. The genes are TRBV28 and TRBJ2-1; D is ambiguous. From germline, CDR1 is MDHEN and CDR2 SYDVKM. The CDR3 is made up of 14 amino acids. This CDR3 reads CASGFPQSYNEQFF. For the CDR3, the DNA is TGTGCCAGCGGTTTCCCACAGTCCTACAATGAGCAGTTCTTC.

This clonotype was recorded at least ten times. V and J are TRBV30 and TRBJ1-1; 8 bases are a match to TRBD1. The germline gives CDR1 GTSNPN, CDR2 SVGIG (reference sequence). This CDR3 is 14 amino acids long. The J segment lost 14 bases and the V segment lost 2 bases, leaving 16 bases of the junction unmatched. The CDR3 protein is CAWSSGQVVGRGFF. In DNA form, the CDR3 reads TGTGCCTGGAGTTCGGGACAGGTTGTGGGCCGGGGGTTCTTT.

This clonotype was counted many times. The chain has TRBV5-6 and TRBJ2-7; D might be TRBD1 or TRBD2, each matching 5 bases. CDR1 SGHDT and CDR2 YYEEEE come from the germline V gene. With 1 base removed from V and 5 bases from J, the gap between germline ends came to 13 bases. This CDR3 comprises 14 residues. The CDR3 nucleotides are TGTGCCAGCAGCTTGTGGGGGAGTCGGAACGAGCAGTACTTC. Protein sequence: CASSLWGSRNEQYF.

This clonotype came up many times. This chain connects TRBV19 to TRBJ1-2, with a weak D call TRBD1 (6 bases). The CDR3 is 12 residues long. Trimming removed 5 bases at V and 6 bases at J, with 10 bases between. Per the germline V gene, CDR1 is LNHDA and CDR2 is SQIVND (reference sequence). CDR3 nucleotides: TGTGCCAGTAGTTTACAGGGAAATGGCTACACCTTC. This gives the protein CASSLQGNGYTF.

This clonotype has ten or more counts. The chain joins TRBV20-1 to TRBJ2-5; 10 bases match TRBD2. CDR3 length: 15 residues. Germline V lookup: CDR1 DFQATT, CDR2 SNEGSKA (reference sequence). J was trimmed by 4 bases and V by 5 bases; bases with no gene match: 10. In nucleotides, the CDR3 is TGCAGTGCTGGAAATAGCGGGGGGCTTATAGAGACCCAGTACTTC. It codes for CSAGNSGGLIETQYF.

Ten or more counts support this clonotype. This sequence joins TRBV28 and TRBJ1-1, with 9 bases that match TRBD1. The germline V gene encodes CDR1 MDHEN and CDR2 SYDVKM. V gave up 2 bases and J gave up 4 bases; unmatched junction bases: 5. The CDR3 covers 15 residues. In DNA, the CDR3 is TGTGCCAGCAGTTTACCCGACAGGGGGAGCACTGAAGCTTTCTTT. Residues: CASSLPDRGSTEAFF.

The gene calls are TRBV12-3 or TRBV12-4 and TRBJ2-7, with 9 bases lining up with TRBD1. The length of the CDR3 is 15 residues. The ends lost 3 bases at V and 3 bases at J; junction bases unmatched: 6. CDR3 DNA sequence: TGTGCCAGCAGTTTCACCGGGACAGGGTACTACGAGCAGTACTTC. The encoded protein is CASSFTGTGYYEQYF.